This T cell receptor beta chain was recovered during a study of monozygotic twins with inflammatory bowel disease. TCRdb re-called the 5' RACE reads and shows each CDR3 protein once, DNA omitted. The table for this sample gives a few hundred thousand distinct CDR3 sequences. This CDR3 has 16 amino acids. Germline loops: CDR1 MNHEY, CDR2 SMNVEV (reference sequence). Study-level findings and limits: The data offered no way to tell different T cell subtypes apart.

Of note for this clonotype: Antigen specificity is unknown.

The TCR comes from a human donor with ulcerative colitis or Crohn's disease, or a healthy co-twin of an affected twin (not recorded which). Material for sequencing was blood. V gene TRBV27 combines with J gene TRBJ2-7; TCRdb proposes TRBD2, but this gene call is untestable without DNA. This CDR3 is CASWRGNSYSSYEQYF.